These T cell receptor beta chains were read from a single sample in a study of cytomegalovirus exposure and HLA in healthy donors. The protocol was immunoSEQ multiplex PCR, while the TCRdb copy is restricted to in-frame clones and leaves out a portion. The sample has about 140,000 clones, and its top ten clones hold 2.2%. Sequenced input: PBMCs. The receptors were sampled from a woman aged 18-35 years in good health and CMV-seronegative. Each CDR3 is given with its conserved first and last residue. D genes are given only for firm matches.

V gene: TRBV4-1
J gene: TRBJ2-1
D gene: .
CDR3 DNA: TGCGCCAGCAGCCAAGACAGGATGGTAACCTACAATGAGCAGTTCTTC
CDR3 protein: CASSQDRMVTYNEQFF

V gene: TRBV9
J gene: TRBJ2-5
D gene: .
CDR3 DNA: TGTGCCAGCAGCGTCCGTCCGGGTCAAGAGACCCAGTACTTC
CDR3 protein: CASSVRPGQETQYF

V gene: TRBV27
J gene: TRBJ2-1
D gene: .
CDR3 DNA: TGTGCCAGCAGTTTATCCTTATACAATGAGCAGTTCTTC
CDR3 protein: CASSLSLYNEQFF

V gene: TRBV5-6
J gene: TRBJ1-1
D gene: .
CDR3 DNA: TGTGCCAGCAGCCCCGCGGGGTACCCTGAAGCTTTCTTT
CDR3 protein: CASSPAGYPEAFF

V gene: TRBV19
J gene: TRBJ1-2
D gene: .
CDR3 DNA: TGTGCCAGTAGTACCCCCGGCGGGGTAGAAAGGGCTGGCTACACCTTC
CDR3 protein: CASSTPGGVERAGYTF

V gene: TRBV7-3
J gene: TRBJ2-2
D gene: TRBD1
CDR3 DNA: TGTGCCAGCAGCTTACAACCACAGGGGGCGAAATCCGGGGAGCTGTTTTTT
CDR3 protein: CASSLQPQGAKSGELFF

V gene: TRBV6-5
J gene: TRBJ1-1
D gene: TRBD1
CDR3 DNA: TGTGCCAGCATGAAAACAGGGGGCGTCACTGAAGCTTTCTTT
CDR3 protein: CASMKTGGVTEAFF

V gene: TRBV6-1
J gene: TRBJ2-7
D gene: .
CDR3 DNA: TGTGCCAGCACCTCCGGTGGGGCAGTTTCCTACGAGCAGTACTTC
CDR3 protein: CASTSGGAVSYEQYF

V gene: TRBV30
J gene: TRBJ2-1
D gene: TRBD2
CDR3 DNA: TGTGCCTGGAATGACGAGCGGGAGAGTGAGCAGTTCTTC
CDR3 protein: CAWNDERESEQFF

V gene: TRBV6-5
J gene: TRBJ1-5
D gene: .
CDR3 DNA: TGTGCCAGCAGTACCACAGGTGTGAGCAATCAGCCCCAGCATTTT
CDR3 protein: CASSTTGVSNQPQHF

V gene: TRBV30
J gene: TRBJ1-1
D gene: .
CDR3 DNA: TGTGCCTGGAGTGTTGGCCTCGGAGTGAACACTGAAGCTTTCTTT
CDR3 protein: CAWSVGLGVNTEAFF

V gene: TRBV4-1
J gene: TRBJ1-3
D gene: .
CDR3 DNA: TGCGCCAGCTCTCCAGGGGCGAATGGAAACACCATATATTTT
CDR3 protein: CASSPGANGNTIYF

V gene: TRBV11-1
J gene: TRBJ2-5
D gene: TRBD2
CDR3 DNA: TGTGCCAGCAGCTTGCGACTAGCGGGAGAGACCCAGTACTTC
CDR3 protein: CASSLRLAGETQYF

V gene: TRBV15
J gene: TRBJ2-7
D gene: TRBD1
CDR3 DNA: TGTGCCACCAGCAGTCGATCCGGGACAGGGTCCTACGAGCAGTACTTC
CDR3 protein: CATSSRSGTGSYEQYF

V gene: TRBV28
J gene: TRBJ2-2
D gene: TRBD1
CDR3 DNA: TGTGCCAGCAGTTCCACAGGGGAGACCGGGGAGCTGTTTTTT
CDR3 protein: CASSSTGETGELFF

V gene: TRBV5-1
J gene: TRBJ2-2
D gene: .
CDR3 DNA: TGCGCCAGCAGCTTGGACAGGGTTAACACCGGGGAGCTGTTTTTT
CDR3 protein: CASSLDRVNTGELFF

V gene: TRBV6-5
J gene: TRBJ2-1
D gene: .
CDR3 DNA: TGTGCCAGCAGTTCCAGGGTTGAGCAGTTCTTC
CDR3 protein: CASSSRVEQFF

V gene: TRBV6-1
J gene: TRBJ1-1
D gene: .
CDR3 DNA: TGTGCCAGCAGTGAACAGCCGGGGAACACTGAAGCTTTCTTT
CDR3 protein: CASSEQPGNTEAFF

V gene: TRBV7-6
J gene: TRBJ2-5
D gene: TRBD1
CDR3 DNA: TGTGCCAGCAGCCCCCAGGGGGCTCAAGAGACCCAGTACTTC
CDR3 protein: CASSPQGAQETQYF

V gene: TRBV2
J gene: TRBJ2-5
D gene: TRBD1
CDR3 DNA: TGTGCCAGCAGTGCCGGGACAGGGGGAAGAGAGACCCAGTACTTC
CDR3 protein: CASSAGTGGRETQYF

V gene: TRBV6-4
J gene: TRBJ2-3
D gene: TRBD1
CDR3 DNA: TGTGCCAGCAGTGACTTCGGATACAGGGGAACAGATACGCAGTATTTT
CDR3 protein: CASSDFGYRGTDTQYF

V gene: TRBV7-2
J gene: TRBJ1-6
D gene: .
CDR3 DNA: TGTGCCAGCACCCGAGAGGCCGGGGATCGGTCACCCCTCCACTTT
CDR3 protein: CASTREAGDRSPLHF

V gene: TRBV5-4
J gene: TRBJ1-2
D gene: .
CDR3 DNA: TGTGCCAGCAGTTCGACCCAGGGTGGGTATGGCTACACCTTC
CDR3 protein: CASSSTQGGYGYTF

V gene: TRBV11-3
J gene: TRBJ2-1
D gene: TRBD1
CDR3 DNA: TGTGCCAGCAGCTTATCCCTCAGGCAGGGGGCCTCGAATGAGCAGTTCTTC
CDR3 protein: CASSLSLRQGASNEQFF

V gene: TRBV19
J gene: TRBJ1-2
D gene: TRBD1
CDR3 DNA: TGTGCCAGTAGTATAACAGGGGGCGGCAACTATGGCTACACCTTC
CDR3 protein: CASSITGGGNYGYTF

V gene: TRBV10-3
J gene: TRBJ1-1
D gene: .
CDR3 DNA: TGTGCCATCAGTGAAGGGGCAGGGAGGTACTTT
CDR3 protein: CAISEGAGRYF

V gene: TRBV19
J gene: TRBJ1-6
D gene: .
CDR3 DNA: TGTGCCAGTAGTAACCCCAGGGATTCACCCCTCCACTTT
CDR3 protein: CASSNPRDSPLHF

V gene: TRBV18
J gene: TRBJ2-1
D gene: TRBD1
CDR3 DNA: TGTGCCAGCTCACCACCGTTGAGGACAGGAGGTAATGAGCAGTTCTTC
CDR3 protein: CASSPPLRTGGNEQFF

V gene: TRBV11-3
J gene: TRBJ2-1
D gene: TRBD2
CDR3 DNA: TGTGCCAGCAGCCCTACTAGCGAACCGCAGTTCTTC
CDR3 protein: CASSPTSEPQFF

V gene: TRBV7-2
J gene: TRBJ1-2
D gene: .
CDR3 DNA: TGTGCCAGCAGCTTAGGTCGGGGGAACTATGGCTACACCTTC
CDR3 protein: CASSLGRGNYGYTF

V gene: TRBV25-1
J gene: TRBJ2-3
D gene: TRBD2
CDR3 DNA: TGTGCCAGCAGTGCAAGACTAGCAGCAGATACGCAGTATTTT
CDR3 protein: CASSARLAADTQYF

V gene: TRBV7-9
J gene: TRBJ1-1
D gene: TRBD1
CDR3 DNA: TGTGCCAGCAGCCTCCGCCCACAGGGGGGGGCTGAAGCTTTCTTT
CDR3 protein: CASSLRPQGGAEAFF

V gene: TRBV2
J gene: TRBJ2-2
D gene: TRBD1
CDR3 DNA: TGTGCCAGCAGTTTGGACAGGGGGGTCGACACCGGGGAGCTGTTTTTT
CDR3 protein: CASSLDRGVDTGELFF

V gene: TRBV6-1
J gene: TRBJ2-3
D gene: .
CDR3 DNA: TGTGCCAGCAGTGATATGGTGGGCGGGTGGGTTGATACGCAGTATTTT
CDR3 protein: CASSDMVGGWVDTQYF

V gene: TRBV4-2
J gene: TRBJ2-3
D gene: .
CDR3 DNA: TGTGCCAGCAGCCCCGGACAGTTCGTAGGCCGCACAGATACGCAGTATTTT
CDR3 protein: CASSPGQFVGRTDTQYF

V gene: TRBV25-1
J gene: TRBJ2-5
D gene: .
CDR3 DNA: TGTGCCAGCAGTGACCCAGGGTGGGAGACCCAGTACTTC
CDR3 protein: CASSDPGWETQYF

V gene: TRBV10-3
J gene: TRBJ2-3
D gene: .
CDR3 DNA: TGTGCCATCAGTGACCGGGAGTCAGATACGCAGTATTTT
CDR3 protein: CAISDRESDTQYF

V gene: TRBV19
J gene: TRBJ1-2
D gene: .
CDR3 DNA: TGTGCCAGTAGTAGGCAAATAAACTATGGCTACACCTTC
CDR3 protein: CASSRQINYGYTF

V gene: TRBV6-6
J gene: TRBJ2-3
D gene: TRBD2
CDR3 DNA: TGTGCCAGCAGTTACAGGCCTAGCGGCAATACGCAGTATTTT
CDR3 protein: CASSYRPSGNTQYF

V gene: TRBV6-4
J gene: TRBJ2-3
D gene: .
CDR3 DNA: TGTGCCAGCAGTGAAAGCGCTACAAACACAGATACGCAGTATTTT
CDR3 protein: CASSESATNTDTQYF

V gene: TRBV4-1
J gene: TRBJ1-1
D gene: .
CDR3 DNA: TGCGCCAGCAGCCAATTTATGGGAGGGAGGACTGAAGCTTTCTTT
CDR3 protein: CASSQFMGGRTEAFF

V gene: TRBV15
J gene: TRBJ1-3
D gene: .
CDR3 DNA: TGTGCCACCAGCGGGCGGGCCCTACCCCACTCTGGAAACACCATATATTTT
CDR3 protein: CATSGRALPHSGNTIYF

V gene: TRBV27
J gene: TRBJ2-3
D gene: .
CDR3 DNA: TGTGCCAGCAGCTCCGACAAGTACACAGATACGCAGTATTTT
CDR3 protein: CASSSDKYTDTQYF

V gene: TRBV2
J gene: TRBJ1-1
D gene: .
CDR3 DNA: TGTGCCAGCAGTGTCCAGGCTGAAGCTTTCTTT
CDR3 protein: CASSVQAEAFF